The clone carrying this T cell receptor (beta chain) was found many times. The CDR3 contains 14 residues. Germline loops: CDR1 MNHEY, CDR2 SVGEGT. After removal of 4 bases from V and 7 bases from J, the junction contained 6 bases not matched to a gene. These data are taken from a study of neurological immune-mediated disorders. TCRdb re-called the 5' RACE reads with MiXCR, one entry per CDR3 protein. The sample includes tens of thousands of distinct CDR3 sequences, around 6% of them seen just once. The TCR sequence derives from a woman in her thirties or forties in good health. Source material: CD4+ T cells from blood. The rearrangement links TRBV6-2 or TRBV6-3 to TRBJ2-1; TRBD2 aligns across 8 bases. This chain's CDR3 is CASSWSGSLNEQFF. CDR3 nucleotides: TGTGCCAGCAGTTGGAGCGGGAGTTTAAATGAGCAGTTCTTC.